The next 20 T cell receptor beta chains were all read from a single sample in a study of OX40 agonist ivuxolimab in advanced cancers. The data were produced by immunoSEQ multiplex PCR, yet TCRdb's version contains in-frame clones alone and is incomplete. The table shows 40,000 or so clones, with about 86% occurring only once. The sequences come from CD4+ or CD8+ T cells sorted from blood, collected in a trial of the OX40 agonist ivuxolimab. The receptors shown here come from an adult with an advanced solid tumor such as melanoma, head and neck, liver or kidney cancer.

V is TRBV10-1 and J is TRBJ2-4; D unclear. Per germline, CDR1 WNHNN and CDR2 SYGVQD (reference sequence). This CDR3 is built from 12 residues. Trimming left V 4 bases short and J 7 bases short, with 8 bases between. This CDR3 reads CASSATANIQYF. In nucleotides, the CDR3 is TGCGCCAGCAGTGCCACCGCTAACATTCAGTACTTC.

Note on this clone: The junction differs from germline at one of its ends, possibly a read error. The rearrangement uses TRBV19 and TRBJ2-1; 9 bases are a match to TRBD2. Germline V gene sequence: CDR1 LNHDA, CDR2 SQIVND (reference sequence). This CDR3 has 15 residues. The DNA of the CDR3 is TGTGCCAGTAGCATAGGATTAGCGGGGGTTGATGAGCAGTTCTTC. Protein: CASSIGLAGVDEQFF.

The chain recombines TRBV28 with TRBJ1-2, with 7 bases identical to TRBD1. The CDR3 is 13 residues long. In germline, CDR1 is MDHEN, CDR2 SYDVKM. V lost 6 bases to trimming and J lost 3 bases; unmatched junction nucleotides: 4. The CDR3 DNA sequence: TGTGCCAGCAGACTAGGGGGCGACTATGGCTACACCTTC. Its translation is CASRLGGDYGYTF.

The V call is TRBV5-4, the J call TRBJ1-4, with D perhaps matching TRBD1 (6 bases). This CDR3 region has 15 residues. Trimming took 4 bases from V and 8 from J, leaving 18 bases between them. From germline, CDR1 is SGHNT and CDR2 YYREEE (reference sequence). The CDR3 is CASSRGGSLGEKLFF. The CDR3 DNA follows: TGTGCCAGCAGCCGAGGGGGATCATTGGGGGAAAAACTGTTTTTT.

The V call is TRBV7-3, the J call TRBJ2-3, with a weak D call TRBD2 (5 bases). The CDR3 is 13 residues long. Trimming took 8 bases from V and 11 from J, leaving 20 bases between them. CDR1 and CDR2 (germline): SGHTA, FQGTGA. CDR3 residues: CASSGNPRVEQYF. CDR3 bases: TGTGCCAGCTCCGGGAATCCTAGGGTCGAGCAGTATTTT.

The chain recombines TRBV11-2 with TRBJ2-5; the D gene is possibly TRBD2 (6 bases). Trimming shortened V by 1 base and J by 5 bases, and 17 bases separated the two germline ends. The CDR3 is made up of 16 amino acids. CDR1 and CDR2 (germline): SGHAT, FQNNGV. The CDR3: CASSLVEGRMIETQYF. The CDR3 DNA follows: TGTGCCAGCAGCTTAGTGGAGGGGCGGATGATTGAGACCCAGTACTTC.

To note about this clone: At one end, the junction sequence differs from germline, possibly due to a read error. This chain joins TRBV5-4 and TRBJ2-2; the D is unclear. Germline V gene sequence: CDR1 SGHNT, CDR2 YYREEE (reference sequence). CDR3 length equals 14 residues. The DNA for the CDR3 is TGTGCCAGCAGCTTGGGGACCATGCCCGGCGAGCTGTTTTTT. This codes for CASSLGTMPGELFF.

The V and J genes are TRBV28 and TRBJ2-1; D could derive from TRBD1 or TRBD2 (6 bases each). Per the germline V gene, CDR1 is MDHEN and CDR2 is SYDVKM. The CDR3 has 16 amino acids. V lost 7 bases to trimming and J lost 7 bases, with 23 bases between them. CDR3 residues: CASTPGEAAGFNEQFF. The CDR3 DNA reads as TGTGCCAGCACTCCAGGGGAGGCGGCGGGTTTTAATGAGCAGTTCTTC.

The chain has TRBV2 and TRBJ2-7; unclear D gene. The CDR3 covers 14 residues. Germline values: CDR1 SNHLY, CDR2 FYNNEI. Trimming removed 3 bases at V and 5 bases at J, with 14 bases between. CDR3 region: CASSDSRVTNEQYF. DNA for the CDR3: TGTGCCAGCAGTGATAGTCGGGTGACAAACGAGCAGTACTTC.

In its sample, this clone was seen once. The chain uses TRBV7-9 and TRBJ2-1; 7 bases align to TRBD2. J lost 6 bases, V lost 8 bases, and 7 bases had no gene match. Germline CDR1 and CDR2: SEHNR and FQNEAQ (reference sequence). This CDR3 is built from 13 residues. DNA of the CDR3: TGTGCCAGCCCCGGTCCGGGGGGCAATGAGCAGTTCTTC. Translating gives CASPGPGGNEQFF.

V is TRBV19 and J is TRBJ1-2; D is unresolved. CDR1 and CDR2 (germline): LNHDA, SQIVND (reference sequence). Trimming left V 6 bases short and J 4 bases short, with 12 bases between. The CDR3 covers 13 residues. The chain's CDR3 is CASRKNLGYGYTF. The CDR3, as DNA: TGTGCCAGTAGGAAAAACTTGGGCTATGGCTACACCTTC.

This chain joins TRBV30 and TRBJ2-7, with TRBD2 identical over 9 bases. The germline CDR1 and CDR2 sequences are GTSNPN and SVGIG (reference sequence). The V segment lost 8 bases and the J segment 5 bases; nucleotides outside the gene matches: 13. The CDR3 totals 14 residues. CDR3 sequence: CARSRGSGSNEQYF. The CDR3 bases are TGTGCCCGTAGTCGAGGTAGCGGGAGCAACGAGCAGTACTTC.

The chain employs TRBV12-5 and TRBJ1-5; D is uncertain. V lost 3 bases to trimming and J lost 5 bases, with 5 bases between them. CDR3 length: 12 residues. In germline, CDR1 is LGHNT, CDR2 FRNRAP. Here the CDR3 reads CASGLNYQPQHF. The CDR3 coding sequence is TGTGCTAGTGGTTTAAATTATCAGCCCCAGCATTTT.

The V call is TRBV18, the J call TRBJ2-1, with 7 bases aligning to TRBD2. CDR1 is KGHSH and CDR2 is LQKENI in the germline V gene. This CDR3 spans 13 amino acids. Trimming at V came to 3 bases and at J to 9 bases, leaving 5 bases not matched to a gene. The DNA of the CDR3 is TGTGCCAGCTCACCTCCCGGGGGGAGTGAGCAGTTCTTC. Translated, it gives CASSPPGGSEQFF.

This chain links TRBV6-1 with TRBJ2-1; D is perhaps TRBD1 (6 bases). V was clipped by 2 bases and J by 13 bases, with 18 bases between them. Germline V gene lookup returns CDR1 MNHNS and CDR2 SASEGT. The CDR3 contains 14 residues. In DNA form, the CDR3 reads TGTGCCAGCAGTGAATTCCTCGGACAGAGAGATCAGTTCTTC. This sequence encodes CASSEFLGQRDQFF.

This chain joins TRBV19 and TRBJ2-7, with 9 bases lining up with TRBD2. With 5 bases clipped from V and 2 bases from J, the junction kept 4 bases outside the gene matches. Germline lookup yields CDR1 LNHDA and CDR2 SQIVND (reference sequence). There are 14 residues in the CDR3. CDR3 DNA: TGTGCCAGTAGTTCTAGCGGGGTTGCCTACGAGCAGTACTTC. It is translated as CASSSSGVAYEQYF. Together with reference TRBV19 and TRBJ2-7, the CDR3 gives the full variable domain: DGGITQSPKYLFRKEGQNVTLSCEQNLNHDAMYWYRQDPGQGLRLIYYSQIVNDFQKGDIAEGYSVSREKKESFPLTVTSAQKNPTAFYLCASSSSGVAYEQYFGPGTRLTVT.

The gene calls are TRBV10-3 and TRBJ1-6; TRBD1 aligns across 9 bases. The CDR3 sequence is 14 residues long. Per germline, CDR1 ENHRY and CDR2 SYGVKD. The junction had 2 bases not matched to a gene; V was cut back by 4 bases and J by 7 bases. The CDR3 region has the DNA TGTGCCATCAGTGTGACAGGGGGAAATTCACCCCTCCACTTT. It translates to CAISVTGGNSPLHF.

The chain couples TRBV5-8 to TRBJ2-3, with 7 bases that match TRBD2. J lost 0 bases, V lost 0 bases, and 1 base had no gene match. Germline loops: CDR1 SGHTS, CDR2 YDEGEE. The CDR3 runs 15 residues. CDR3 in amino acids: CASSLAGRSTDTQYF. In nucleotides, the CDR3 is TGTGCCAGCAGCTTGGCCGGGAGGAGCACAGATACGCAGTATTTT.

The CDR3 reads CASSLASGKGTDTQYF. CDR3 nucleotide sequence: TGCGCCAGCAGCTTGGCGTCAGGCAAAGGCACAGATACGCAGTATTTT. The genes are TRBV5-1 and TRBJ2-3; no clear D. This CDR3 is built from 16 residues. Germline CDR1 is SGHRS and CDR2 is YFSETQ. V shed 0 bases and J shed 1 base, with 12 bases lying between them.

The chain couples TRBV5-1 to TRBJ2-3, with 12 bases matching TRBD2. Per the germline V gene, CDR1 is SGHRS and CDR2 is YFSETQ. This CDR3 comprises 15 residues. With 6 bases clipped from V and 4 bases from J, the junction kept 6 bases outside the gene matches. The CDR3 DNA follows: TGCGCCAGCACCCTACTAGCGGGGGGAGCAGATACGCAGTATTTT. This sequence encodes CASTLLAGGADTQYF. The entire variable domain, with the rest obtained from reference TRBV5-1 and TRBJ2-3, is as follows: KAGVTQTPRYLIKTRGQQVTLSCSPISGHRSVSWYQQTPGQGLQFLFEYFSETQRNKGNFPGRFSGRQFSNSRSEMNVSTLELGDSALYLCASTLLAGGADTQYFGPGTRLTVL.